This T cell receptor beta chain was documented in a study of OX40 agonist ivuxolimab in advanced cancers. Between the trimmed V and J ends, which lost 5 bases and 6 bases, there was a span of 16 bases. Germline CDR1 and CDR2: SGHTA and FQGTGA. The CDR3 length is 14 residues. Note on this clone: Antigen: not known.

The assay was immunoSEQ multiplex PCR, and TCRdb's table has in-frame clones only and misses some. This table has tens of thousands of clones, around 81% appearing once. The study's findings and limits: It was not determined which antigens were specifically recognized by the peripheral T cells that had undergone clonal expansion. Partial responders receiving 0.1-3.0 mg/kg showed among the lowest clonal expansion. Relative to CD4+ cells, CD8+ T cells on average had more expanded clones.

V and J are TRBV7-3 and TRBJ1-1; TRBD1 might be the D (6 bases). This sequence was found in an adult with an advanced solid tumor such as melanoma, head and neck, liver or kidney cancer. The sample in question was CD4+ or CD8+ T cells sorted from blood, obtained in a trial of the OX40 agonist ivuxolimab. In DNA form, the CDR3 reads TGTGCCAGCAGCCAAGGGGGTGGTGGCGCTGAAGCTTTCTTT. Amino acids: CASSQGGGGAEAFF.